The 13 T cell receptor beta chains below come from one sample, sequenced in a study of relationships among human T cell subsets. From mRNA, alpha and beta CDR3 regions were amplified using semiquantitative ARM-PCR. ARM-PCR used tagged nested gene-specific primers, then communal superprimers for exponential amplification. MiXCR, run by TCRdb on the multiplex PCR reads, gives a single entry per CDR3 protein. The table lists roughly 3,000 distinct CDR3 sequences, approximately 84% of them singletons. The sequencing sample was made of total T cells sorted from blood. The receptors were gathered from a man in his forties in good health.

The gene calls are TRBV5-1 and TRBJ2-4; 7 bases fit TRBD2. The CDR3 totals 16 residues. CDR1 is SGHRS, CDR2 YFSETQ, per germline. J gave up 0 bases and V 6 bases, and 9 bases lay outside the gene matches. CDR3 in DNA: TGCGCCAGCACCAGCGGGGAGTTGCTAGCCAAAAACATTCAGTACTTC. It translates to CASTSGELLAKNIQYF.

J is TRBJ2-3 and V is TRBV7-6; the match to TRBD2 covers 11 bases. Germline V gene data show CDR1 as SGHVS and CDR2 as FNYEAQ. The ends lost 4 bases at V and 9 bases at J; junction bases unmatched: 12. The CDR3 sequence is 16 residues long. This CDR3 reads CASSSSILAGGLTQYF. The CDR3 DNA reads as TGTGCCAGCAGCTCCTCAATTCTAGCGGGAGGACTCACGCAGTATTTT. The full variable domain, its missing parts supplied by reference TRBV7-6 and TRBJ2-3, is GAGVSQSPRYKVTKRGQDVALRCDPISGHVSLYWYRQALGQGPEFLTYFNYEAQQDKSGLPNDRFSAERPEGSISTLTIQRTEQRDSAMYRCASSSSILAGGLTQYFGPGTRLTVL.

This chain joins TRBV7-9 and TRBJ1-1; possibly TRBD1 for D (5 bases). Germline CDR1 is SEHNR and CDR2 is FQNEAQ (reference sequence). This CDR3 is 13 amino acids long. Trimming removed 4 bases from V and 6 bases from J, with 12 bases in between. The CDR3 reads CASSSPGYAEAFF. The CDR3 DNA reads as TGTGCCAGCAGCTCTCCAGGGTACGCTGAAGCTTTCTTT. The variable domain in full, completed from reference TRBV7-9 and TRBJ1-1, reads DTGVSQNPRHKITKRGQNVTFRCDPISEHNRLYWYRQTLGQGPEFLTYFQNEAQLEKSRLLSDRFSAERPKGSFSTLEIQRTEQGDSAMYLCASSSPGYAEAFFGQGTRLTVV.

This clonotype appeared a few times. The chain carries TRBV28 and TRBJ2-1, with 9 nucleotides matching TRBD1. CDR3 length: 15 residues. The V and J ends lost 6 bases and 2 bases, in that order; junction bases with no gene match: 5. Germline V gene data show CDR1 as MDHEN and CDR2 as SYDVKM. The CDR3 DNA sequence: TGTGCCAGCAGAATGGGACAGGGCACCTACAATGAGCAGTTCTTC. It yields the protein CASRMGQGTYNEQFF. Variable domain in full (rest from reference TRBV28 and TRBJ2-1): DVKVTQSSRYLVKRTGEKVFLECVQDMDHENMFWYRQDPGLGLRLIYFSYDVKMKEKGDIPEGYSVSREKKERFSLILESASTNQTSMYLCASRMGQGTYNEQFFGPGTRLTVL.

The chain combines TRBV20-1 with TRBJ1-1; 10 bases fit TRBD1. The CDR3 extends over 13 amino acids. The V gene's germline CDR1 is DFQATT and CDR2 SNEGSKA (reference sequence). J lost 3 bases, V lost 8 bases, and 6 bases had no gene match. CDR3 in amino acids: CSTFGTGDTEAFF. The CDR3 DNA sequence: TGCAGTACCTTCGGGACAGGGGACACTGAAGCTTTCTTT.

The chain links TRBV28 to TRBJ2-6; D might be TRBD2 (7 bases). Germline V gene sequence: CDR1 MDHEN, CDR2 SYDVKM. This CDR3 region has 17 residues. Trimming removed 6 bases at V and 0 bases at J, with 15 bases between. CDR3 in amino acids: CASRRGALPSGANVLTF. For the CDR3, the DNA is TGTGCCAGCAGACGGGGGGCCCTACCCTCTGGGGCCAACGTCCTGACTTTC. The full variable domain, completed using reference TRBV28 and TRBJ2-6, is DVKVTQSSRYLVKRTGEKVFLECVQDMDHENMFWYRQDPGLGLRLIYFSYDVKMKEKGDIPEGYSVSREKKERFSLILESASTNQTSMYLCASRRGALPSGANVLTFGAGSRLTVL.

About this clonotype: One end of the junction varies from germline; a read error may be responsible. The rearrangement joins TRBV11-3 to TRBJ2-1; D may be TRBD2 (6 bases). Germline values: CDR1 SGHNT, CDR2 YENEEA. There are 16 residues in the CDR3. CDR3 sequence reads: CASSLVGGALYNEQFF. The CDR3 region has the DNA TGCGCCAGCAGCCTTGTTGGCGGGGCCCTCTACAATGAGCAGTTCTTC.

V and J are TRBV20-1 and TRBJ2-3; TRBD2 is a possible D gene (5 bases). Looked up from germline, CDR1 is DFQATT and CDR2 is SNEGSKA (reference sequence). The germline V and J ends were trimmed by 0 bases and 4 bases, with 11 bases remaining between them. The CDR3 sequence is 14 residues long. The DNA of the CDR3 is TGCAGTGCTAGAGAGGGGAGTGGTTCAGATACGCAGTATTTT. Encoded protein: CSAREGSGSDTQYF.

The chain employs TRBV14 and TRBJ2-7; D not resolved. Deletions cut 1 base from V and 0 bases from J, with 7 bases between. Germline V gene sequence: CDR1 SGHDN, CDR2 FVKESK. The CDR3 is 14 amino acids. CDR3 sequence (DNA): TGTGCCAGCAGCCAAGTCCGCAGCTCCTACGAGCAGTACTTC. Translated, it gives CASSQVRSSYEQYF. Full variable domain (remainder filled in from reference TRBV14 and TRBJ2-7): EAGVTQFPSHSVIEKGQTVTLRCDPISGHDNLYWYRRVMGKEIKFLLHFVKESKQDESGMPNNRFLAERTGGTYSTLKVQPAELEDSGVYFCASSQVRSSYEQYFGPGTRLTVT.

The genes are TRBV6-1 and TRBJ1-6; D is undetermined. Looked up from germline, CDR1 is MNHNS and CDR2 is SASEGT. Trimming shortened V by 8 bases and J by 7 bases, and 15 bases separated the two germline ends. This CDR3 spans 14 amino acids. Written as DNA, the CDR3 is TGTGCCAGCTGGTTGCACGACACAAATTCACCCCTCCACTTT. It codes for CASWLHDTNSPLHF.

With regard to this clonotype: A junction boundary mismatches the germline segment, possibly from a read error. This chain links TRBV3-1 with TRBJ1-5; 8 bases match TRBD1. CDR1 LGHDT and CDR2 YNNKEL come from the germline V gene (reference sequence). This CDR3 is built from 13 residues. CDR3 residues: CASSQDRGQPQHF. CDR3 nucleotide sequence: TGTGCCAGCAGTCAAGACAGGGGTCAGCCCCAGCATTTT. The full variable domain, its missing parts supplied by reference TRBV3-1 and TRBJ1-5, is DTAVSQTPKYLVTQMGNDKSIKCEQNLGHDTMYWYKQDSKKFLKIMFSYNNKELIINETVPNRFSPKSPDKAHLNLHINSLELGDSAVYFCASSQDRGQPQHFGDGTRLSIL.

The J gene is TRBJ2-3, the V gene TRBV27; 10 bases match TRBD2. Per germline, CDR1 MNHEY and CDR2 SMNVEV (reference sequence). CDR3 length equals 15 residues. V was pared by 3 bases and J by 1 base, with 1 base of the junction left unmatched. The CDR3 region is CASSFGTSGTDTQYF. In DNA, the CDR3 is TGTGCCAGCAGTTTCGGGACTAGCGGCACAGATACGCAGTATTTT.

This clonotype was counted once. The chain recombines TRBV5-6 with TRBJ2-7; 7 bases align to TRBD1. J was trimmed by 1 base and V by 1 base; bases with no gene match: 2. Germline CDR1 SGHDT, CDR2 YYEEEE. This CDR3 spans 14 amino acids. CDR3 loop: CASSLTGDSYEQYF. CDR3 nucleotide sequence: TGTGCCAGCAGCTTGACAGGGGATTCCTACGAGCAGTACTTC.